This T cell receptor (beta chain) was identified in a study of response to subunit inactivated influenza vaccine. To note about this clonotype: The antigen is undetermined.

General observations from the study: The authors proposed limited new T cell recruitment per seasonal influenza vaccination.

Germline V CDR1 and CDR2: SGHRS, YFSETQ. The V end lost 4 bases, the J end lost 5 bases, and 15 bases lay between the germline ends. This CDR3 has 15 residues. TCRdb itself ran the RT-PCR reads through MiXCR, one entry per CDR3 protein. The table records about 540,000 distinct CDR3 sequences, under 25% of them present only once. This sample also appeared in a second study, on T cells expressing NK-cell markers. As reported in that work: 5'RACE template switching built TCR beta cDNA with unique molecular identifiers. Roughly 6 donors had dominant NKG2C+ clonotypes that comprised about 1.0-7.0% of their CD8+ T cells.

This rearrangement joins TRBV5-1 to TRBJ1-4, with D possibly being TRBD1 (6 bases). This receptor was obtained from a man aged 50-60 years who received an inactivated influenza vaccine. The source was CD4+ T cells sorted from PBMCs, collected 11 to 12 days after vaccination. The CDR3: CASSKDQGSNEKLFF. CDR3 nucleotide sequence: TGCGCCAGCAGCAAGGATCAGGGGTCCAATGAAAAACTGTTTTTT.